This is a list of T cell receptor beta chains from one sample in a study of CD8 T cells in ankylosing spondylitis. One entry per CDR3 protein, called by TCRdb with MiXCR from the 5' RACE reads. The table has a few hundred thousand distinct CDR3 sequences, 10% to 13% seen once. Input material: blood, either unsorted or a sorted T cell fraction (not recorded which). These TCRs come from a male donor with ankylosing spondylitis or in good health (not recorded which). Both conserved end residues are part of each CDR3. Fields, in order: V gene, D gene, J gene, clone size, CDR3 protein, CDR3 DNA. A D gene is named only where the DNA matches it firmly. Some rows mark clone size as missing; the rest say once, few, many or name a class of expanded clone.

v_gene: TRBV25-1
d_gene: NA
j_gene: TRBJ2-7
abundance: many
CDR3aa: CASSEYWRGEQYF
CDR3nt: TGTGCCAGCAGTGAATATTGGCGGGGCGAGCAGTACTTC

v_gene: TRBV20-1
d_gene: NA
j_gene: TRBJ2-7
abundance: many
CDR3aa: CSARGMALGPYEQYF
CDR3nt: TGCAGTGCTAGGGGGATGGCACTAGGCCCCTACGAGCAGTACTTC

v_gene: TRBV12-3/TRBV12-4
d_gene: TRBD1
j_gene: TRBJ2-1
abundance: many
CDR3aa: CASSKVGTGYNEQFF
CDR3nt: TGTGCCAGCAGCAAAGTGGGGACAGGGTACAATGAGCAGTTCTTC

v_gene: TRBV3-1
d_gene: TRBD2
j_gene: TRBJ2-7
abundance: NA
CDR3aa: CASSRPGGEAYEQYF
CDR3nt: TGTGCCAGCAGCCGACCCGGGGGGGAAGCCTACGAGCAGTACTTC

v_gene: TRBV20-1
d_gene: NA
j_gene: TRBJ2-7
abundance: once
CDR3aa: CCARGANKWVRSYEQYF
CDR3nt: TGCTGTGCTAGAGGAGCCAACAAATGGGTTCGATCCTACGAGCAGTACTTC

v_gene: TRBV12-3/TRBV12-4
d_gene: NA
j_gene: TRBJ2-1
abundance: NA
CDR3aa: CASSSGGQGVNNEQFF
CDR3nt: TGTGCCAGCAGTTCCGGAGGGCAGGGGGTAAACAATGAGCAGTTCTTC

v_gene: TRBV28
d_gene: NA
j_gene: TRBJ2-7
abundance: NA
CDR3aa: CASSRQGGSLF
CDR3nt: TGTGCCAGCAGCCGTCAGGGGGGTTCTCTCTTC

v_gene: TRBV7-7
d_gene: NA
j_gene: TRBJ2-5
abundance: many
CDR3aa: CASSRSLVSLQETQYF
CDR3nt: TGTGCTAGCAGCCGCTCATTGGTTTCCCTGCAAGAGACCCAGTACTTC

v_gene: TRBV15
d_gene: NA
j_gene: TRBJ2-5
abundance: NA
CDR3aa: CATSRDRTTRGDETQYF
CDR3nt: TGTGCCACCAGCAGAGATCGGACTACAAGGGGCGATGAGACCCAGTACTTC

v_gene: TRBV7-2
d_gene: NA
j_gene: TRBJ1-6
abundance: many
CDR3aa: CASSSPGQLHSPLHF
CDR3nt: TGTGCCAGCAGCTCCCCTGGACAGTTACATTCACCCCTCCACTTT

v_gene: TRBV5-6
d_gene: TRBD1
j_gene: TRBJ2-7
abundance: many
CDR3aa: CASSWGTDYEQYF
CDR3nt: TGTGCCAGCAGCTGGGGGACAGACTACGAGCAGTACTTC

v_gene: TRBV12-3/TRBV12-4
d_gene: NA
j_gene: TRBJ2-4
abundance: many
CDR3aa: CASSPGGSRVIQYF
CDR3nt: TGTGCCAGCAGTCCTGGGGGCTCGAGGGTCATTCAGTACTTC

v_gene: TRBV9
d_gene: NA
j_gene: TRBJ2-7
abundance: many
CDR3aa: CASGPGTYEQYF
CDR3nt: TGTGCCAGCGGACCCGGGACCTACGAGCAGTACTTC

v_gene: TRBV28
d_gene: NA
j_gene: TRBJ2-5
abundance: many
CDR3aa: CASSRRVETQYF
CDR3nt: TGTGCCAGCAGCCGCAGGGTAGAGACCCAGTACTTC

v_gene: TRBV11-2
d_gene: NA
j_gene: TRBJ1-6
abundance: NA
CDR3aa: CASSSQGSPLHF
CDR3nt: TGTGCCAGCAGCTCACAGGGTTCACCCCTCCACTTT

v_gene: TRBV28
d_gene: TRBD1
j_gene: TRBJ1-3
abundance: NA
CDR3aa: CASSLPGQAKLNSGNTIYF
CDR3nt: TGTGCCAGCAGCTTACCGGGACAGGCGAAACTAAACTCTGGAAACACCATATATTTT

v_gene: TRBV7-2
d_gene: NA
j_gene: TRBJ2-7
abundance: few
CDR3aa: CATEGITYEQYF
CDR3nt: TGTGCAACAGAGGGAATAACCTACGAGCAGTACTTC

v_gene: TRBV20-1
d_gene: NA
j_gene: TRBJ2-3
abundance: many
CDR3aa: CSASPPAAAADTQYF
CDR3nt: TGCAGTGCAAGCCCTCCCGCGGCGGCGGCAGATACGCAGTATTTT

v_gene: TRBV15
d_gene: NA
j_gene: TRBJ2-5
abundance: many
CDR3aa: CATSRPGSGETQYF
CDR3nt: TGTGCCACCAGCAGACCGGGTAGTGGAGAGACCCAGTACTTC

v_gene: TRBV6-5
d_gene: NA
j_gene: TRBJ1-3
abundance: many
CDR3aa: CASSYSAHLSSGNTIYF
CDR3nt: TGTGCCAGCAGTTACAGTGCACACTTGAGCTCTGGAAACACCATATATTTT

v_gene: TRBV28
d_gene: TRBD1
j_gene: TRBJ2-7
abundance: many
CDR3aa: CASSSPRTGQYEQYF
CDR3nt: TGTGCCAGCAGTTCTCCGAGGACAGGACAATACGAGCAGTACTTC

v_gene: TRBV6-1
d_gene: NA
j_gene: TRBJ1-5
abundance: few
CDR3aa: CASSVVRAAQPQHF
CDR3nt: TGTGCCAGCAGTGTGGTCAGGGCGGCTCAGCCCCAGCATTTT

v_gene: TRBV19
d_gene: NA
j_gene: TRBJ1-1
abundance: NA
CDR3aa: CASSARLNTEAFF
CDR3nt: TGTGCCAGTAGTGCCAGGTTGAACACTGAAGCTTTCTTT

v_gene: TRBV4-2
d_gene: NA
j_gene: TRBJ2-5
abundance: few
CDR3aa: CASSQETEETQYF
CDR3nt: TGTGCCAGCAGCCAAGAAACCGAAGAGACCCAGTACTTC

v_gene: TRBV5-1
d_gene: NA
j_gene: TRBJ2-5
abundance: many
CDR3aa: CASRAGPSETQYF
CDR3nt: TGCGCCAGCAGGGCCGGGCCGTCAGAGACCCAGTACTTC

v_gene: TRBV5-1
d_gene: NA
j_gene: TRBJ1-5
abundance: many
CDR3aa: CASSYSENQPQHF
CDR3nt: TGCGCCAGCAGCTACTCAGAGAATCAGCCCCAGCATTTT

v_gene: TRBV5-1
d_gene: TRBD2
j_gene: TRBJ2-3
abundance: few
CDR3aa: CASIRRGITDTQYF
CDR3nt: TGCGCCAGCATACGGCGGGGGATCACAGATACGCAGTATTTT

v_gene: TRBV15
d_gene: TRBD1
j_gene: TRBJ1-2
abundance: many
CDR3aa: CATSRAGQGNYGYTF
CDR3nt: TGTGCCACCAGCAGAGCGGGACAGGGGAACTATGGCTACACCTTC

v_gene: TRBV2
d_gene: NA
j_gene: TRBJ2-7
abundance: NA
CDR3aa: CASSEAPRLSEYF
CDR3nt: TGTGCCAGCAGTGAAGCGCCCCGACTCAGCGAGTACTTC

v_gene: TRBV5-1
d_gene: NA
j_gene: TRBJ1-3
abundance: NA
CDR3aa: CASSSGASGNTIYF
CDR3nt: TGCGCCAGCAGCTCAGGGGCCTCTGGAAACACCATATATTTT

v_gene: TRBV7-8
d_gene: NA
j_gene: TRBJ2-1
abundance: many
CDR3aa: CASSLIGAGDNEQFF
CDR3nt: TGTGCCAGCAGCTTAATAGGGGCCGGCGACAATGAGCAGTTCTTC

v_gene: TRBV3-1
d_gene: NA
j_gene: TRBJ2-7
abundance: many
CDR3aa: CASSRLGGALSYEQYF
CDR3nt: TGTGCCAGCAGCCGGTTAGGGGGGGCCCTCTCCTACGAGCAGTACTTC